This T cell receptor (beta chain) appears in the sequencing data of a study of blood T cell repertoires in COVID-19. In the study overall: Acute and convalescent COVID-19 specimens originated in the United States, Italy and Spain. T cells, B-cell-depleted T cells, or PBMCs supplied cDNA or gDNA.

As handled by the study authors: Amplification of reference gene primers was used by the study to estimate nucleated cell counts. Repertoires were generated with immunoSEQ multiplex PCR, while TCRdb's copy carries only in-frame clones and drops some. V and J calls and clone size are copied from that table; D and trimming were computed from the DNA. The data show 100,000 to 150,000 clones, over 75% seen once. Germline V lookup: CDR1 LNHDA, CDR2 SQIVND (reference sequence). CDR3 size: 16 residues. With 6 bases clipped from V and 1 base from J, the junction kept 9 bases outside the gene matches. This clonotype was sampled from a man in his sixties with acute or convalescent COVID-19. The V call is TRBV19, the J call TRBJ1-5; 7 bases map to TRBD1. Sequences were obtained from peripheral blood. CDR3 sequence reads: CASSFVTGLSNQPQHF. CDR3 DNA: TGTGCCAGTAGCTTCGTGACAGGGCTCAGCAATCAGCCCCAGCATTTT.